The rows below give T cell receptor beta chains drawn from one sample of a study of shared T cell receptors in the human thymus. Assay: immunoSEQ multiplex PCR; the TCRdb copy retains only in-frame clones and omits some. Among hundreds of thousands of clones, roughly 88% were seen once, and the ten largest hold under 0.012%. The sample was also reused in another study, on human thymus T cells.

Sequencing input: thymocytes. The source of these receptors is a girl under three years old with a congenital heart defect. Each CDR3 is given with its conserved first and last residue. D genes are given only for firm matches. A row's size may be missing; if present it is once, few, many or a size class.

abundance | len | j_gene | d_gene | v_gene | CDR3aa | CDR3nt
few | 17 | TRBJ1-5 | TRBD1 | TRBV2 | CASSEYVGGGQNQPQHF | TGTGCCAGCAGTGAATATGTTGGAGGGGGCCAGAATCAGCCCCAGCATTTT
NA | 16 | TRBJ2-7 | NA | TRBV5-1 | CASSWTPRRVAYEQYF | TGCGCCAGCAGCTGGACACCCCGGAGGGTGGCCTACGAGCAGTACTTC
NA | 15 | TRBJ2-1 | TRBD1 | TRBV5-4 | CASSGYWTGRYEQFF | TGTGCCAGCAGCGGATATTGGACAGGAAGGTATGAGCAGTTCTTC
NA | 15 | TRBJ1-5 | NA | TRBV7-9 | CASSSMSGLDQPQHF | TGTGCCAGCAGCTCCATGTCAGGGTTGGATCAGCCCCAGCATTTT
NA | 16 | TRBJ1-1 | NA | TRBV25-1 | CASGIDDRQGNTEAFF | TGTGCCAGCGGAATCGACGACAGACAAGGGAACACTGAAGCTTTCTTT
NA | 15 | TRBJ1-4 | TRBD1 | TRBV9 | CASSAGTGINEKLFF | TGTGCCAGCAGCGCAGGGACAGGGATTAATGAAAAACTGTTTTTT
NA | 14 | TRBJ1-2 | TRBD1 | TRBV27 | CASSPQGVHYGYTF | TGTGCCAGCAGTCCACAGGGGGTTCACTATGGCTACACCTTC
NA | 16 | TRBJ2-1 | TRBD2 | TRBV6-6 | CASSYERGLLWNEQFF | TGTGCCAGCAGTTACGAGCGGGGGCTCCTGTGGAATGAGCAGTTCTTC
NA | 14 | TRBJ1-5 | NA | TRBV2 | CASRGGASNQPQHF | TGTGCCAGCAGAGGAGGGGCCAGCAATCAGCCCCAGCATTTT
NA | 17 | TRBJ1-1 | TRBD1 | TRBV12-5 | CASGSSTGTVYNTEAFF | TGTGCTAGTGGTTCCTCAACCGGGACAGTATATAACACTGAAGCTTTCTTT
NA | 16 | TRBJ2-5 | TRBD2 | TRBV7-8 | CASSPSAGGSGETQYF | TGTGCCAGCAGCCCCTCGGCGGGGGGGTCGGGAGAGACCCAGTACTTC
few | 16 | TRBJ1-5 | TRBD1 | TRBV19 | CASSIHGDRGNQPQHF | TGTGCCAGTAGTATCCACGGGGACAGGGGAAATCAGCCCCAGCATTTT
NA | 17 | TRBJ1-5 | NA | TRBV19 | CASLSQAEGTPNQPQHF | TGTGCCAGCCTTAGCCAGGCCGAGGGAACCCCCAATCAGCCCCAGCATTTT